This TCR beta chain was profiled in a study of OX40 agonist ivuxolimab in advanced cancers. Some background on the complete study: Ivuxolimab, which targeted the costimulatory receptor OX40 (CD134), was an agonistic, fully human IgG2 monoclonal antibody. Intravenous ivuxolimab was administered to patients every 2 weeks at six dose levels: 0.01, 0.1, 0.3, 1.5, 3 and 10 mg/kg. Of the approximately 50 patients in dose escalation, around 19 had hepatocellular carcinoma, some 15 had melanoma, 9 had renal cell carcinoma and 9 had head and neck cancer. In the dose-escalation cohort, roughly four fifths of patients were male, and the mean age was around 60 years, with a range of roughly 23 to 85. Prior anti-PD-1, anti-PD-L1 or anti-CTLA-4 therapy was permitted, and checkpoint inhibitors had been received by roughly two fifths of dose-escalation patients. Three dose-escalation patients achieved partial responses, one with hepatocellular carcinoma and two with cutaneous melanoma. The point of sequencing TCRbeta in the periphery was to test whether ivuxolimab changed TCR sequence diversity and drove clonal T-cell expansion. The paper describes the monotherapy dose-escalation part (N = 52 patients) of the phase I trial of ivuxolimab. The paper's findings and limits, for the study overall: The antigen specificity of the clonally expanded peripheral T cells was not determined. Partial responders in the 0.1-3.0 mg/kg groups had among the lowest normalized peripheral clonal expansion, especially among CD8+ T cells. At doses of 0.1 to 3.0 mg/kg, clonal expansion of both CD4+ and CD8+ blood T cells was observed from baseline to week 6. On average, CD8+ T cells showed more expanded clones than CD4+ T cells after ivuxolimab. Low levels of normalized T-cell clonal expansion were also seen in some nonresponding patients.

Remarks on this clone: Its binding antigen is unknown. Base-call qualities are not available, and no considerably larger clone is one nucleotide away.

To sequence the TCRbeta CDR3 region, genomic DNA was isolated from the sorted cells. The immunoSEQ Assay was used to sequence the TCRbeta CDR3 regions. This immuneACCESS table, as held by TCRdb, lists in-frame sequences with V and J called but not all clones. Of the missing ones, under half trace to an unresolved V gene in checked studies; the others have no known cause. The table for this sample lists about 79,000 clones; 90% of them were counted only once. The top ten clonotypes cover less than 0.35% of the sample. The germline ends are 8 bases apart after V is trimmed by 1 base and J by 2 bases. The germline V gene sets CDR1 to SGHVS and CDR2 to FQNEAQ. The CDR3 contains 15 residues, cysteine and phenylalanine counted. Only the CDR3 portion is preserved as DNA: 45 bases, with reading frame beginning at the first base. The trial excluded patients who had a history of autoimmune disease or who were on systemic immunosuppression. In every dose cohort, peripheral blood was drawn for TCR sequencing at baseline, cycle 4 day 1, and cycle 7 day 1. Samples came from an open-label, multicenter, first-in-human phase I dose-escalation trial of ivuxolimab. The trial enrolled adults with locally advanced or metastatic head and neck squamous cell, hepatocellular, melanoma or renal cell carcinoma. Before TCR sequencing, CD4+ T cells and CD8+ T cells were sorted from peripheral blood as separate populations.

The sequence came from an adult with an advanced solid tumor such as melanoma, head and neck, liver or kidney cancer. The chain is encoded by TRBV7-8 joined to TRBJ2-2; the D segment cannot be called with confidence. Sequenced here: CD4+ or CD8+ T cells sorted from blood, sampled in a trial of the OX40 agonist ivuxolimab. The CDR3 protein: CASSLGISNTGELFF. The DNA sequence follows: TGTGCCAGCAGCTTAGGAATCTCTAACACCGGGGAGCTGTTTTTT.